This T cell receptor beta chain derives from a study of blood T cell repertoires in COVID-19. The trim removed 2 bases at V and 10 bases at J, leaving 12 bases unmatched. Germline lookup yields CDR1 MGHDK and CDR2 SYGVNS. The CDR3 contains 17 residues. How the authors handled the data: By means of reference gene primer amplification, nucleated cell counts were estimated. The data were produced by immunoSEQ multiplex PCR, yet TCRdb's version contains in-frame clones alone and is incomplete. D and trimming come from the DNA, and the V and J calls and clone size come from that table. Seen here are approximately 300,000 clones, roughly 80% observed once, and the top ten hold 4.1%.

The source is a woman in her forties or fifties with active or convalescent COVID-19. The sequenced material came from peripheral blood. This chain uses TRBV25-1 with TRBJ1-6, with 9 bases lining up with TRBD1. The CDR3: CASSEPDPGQGDSPLHF. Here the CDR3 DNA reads TGTGCCAGCAGTGAACCGGATCCGGGACAGGGCGACTCACCCCTCCACTTT. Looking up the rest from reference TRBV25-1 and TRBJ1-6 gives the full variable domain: EADIYQTPRYLVIGTGKKITLECSQTMGHDKMYWYQQDPGMELHLIHYSYGVNSTEKGDLSSESTVSRIRTEHFPLTLESARPSHTSQYLCASSEPDPGQGDSPLHFGNGTRLTVT.